The clone carrying this TCR beta chain was picked up many times. The data belong to a study of breast tumors, draining lymph nodes, adjacent tissues. The lymph nodes were axillary draining lymph nodes from breast cancer patients. In TCRdb, the multiplex PCR reads were re-called with MiXCR into one record per CDR3 protein. The sample includes 150,000 to 200,000 distinct CDR3 sequences, roughly 30% of them seen just once. This clonotype was sampled from a female donor with breast cancer. Some clones in this sample may be carry-over from other donors' samples. The specimen sequenced was axillary lymph node tissue.

The CDR3 protein is CASSRGLAGQGNEQFF. In DNA, the CDR3 is TGTGCCAGCAGTCGAGGACTAGCGGGACAAGGCAATGAGCAGTTCTTC. The chain couples TRBV12-3 or TRBV12-4 to TRBJ2-1; 12 positions agree with TRBD2. With 5 bases clipped from V and 6 bases from J, the junction kept 8 bases outside the gene matches. There are 16 residues in the CDR3.